A single sample is the source of the 22 T cell receptor beta chains below, sequenced in a study of immune evolution from preneoplasia to lung adenocarcinoma. Using immunoSEQ multiplex PCR, the repertoire was profiled, and TCRdb retains in-frame clones only, with some absent. The data hold 7,500 to 9,500 clones, with more than 75% observed a single time. Sequencing was performed on FFPE minimally invasive lung adenocarcinoma tissue. The receptor set was obtained from a donor older than 65 with lung adenocarcinoma.

The chain employs TRBV2 and TRBJ2-5; TRBD2 aligns across 14 bases. J lost 11 bases, V lost 6 bases, and 5 bases had no gene match. The CDR3 covers 13 residues. CDR1 SNHLY and CDR2 FYNNEI come from the germline V gene. CDR3 sequence (DNA): TGTGCCAGCAGGGGACTAGCGGGAGTAGAGCAGTACTTC. Its translation: CASRGLAGVEQYF.

The J gene is TRBJ1-6, the V gene TRBV7-9; 8 bases agree with TRBD1. The V gene end was trimmed by 2 bases and the J gene end by 10 bases; junction bases not matched to a gene: 4. CDR3 size: 14 residues. Germline V gene lookup returns CDR1 SEHNR and CDR2 FQNEAQ (reference sequence). The CDR3 nucleotides read TGTGCCAGCAGCTTACCCAGGGGGCAATCACCCCTCCACTTT. Protein: CASSLPRGQSPLHF.

V is TRBV28 and J is TRBJ2-1, with 9 bases lining up with TRBD1. Trimming removed 6 bases from V and 5 bases from J; junction bases left unmatched: 2. Germline V gene data show CDR1 as MDHEN and CDR2 as SYDVKM. The CDR3 has 13 residues. The DNA for the CDR3 is TGTGCCAGCAGGGACAGGGGAAACAATGAGCAGTTCTTC. Translated, it gives CASRDRGNNEQFF.

This clone was seen only a few times. The chain joins TRBV28 to TRBJ2-2, with 8 bases matching TRBD2. Germline trimming cut 5 bases from V and 6 bases from J; bases unmatched to any gene: 8. CDR1 is MDHEN, CDR2 SYDVKM, per germline. The CDR3 covers 15 residues. The CDR3 loop is CASSPGGALPGELFF. Written as DNA, the CDR3 is TGTGCCAGCAGTCCGGGGGGGGCCTTGCCCGGGGAGCTGTTTTTT. The complete variable domain, with remaining parts taken from reference TRBV28 and TRBJ2-2, reads DVKVTQSSRYLVKRTGEKVFLECVQDMDHENMFWYRQDPGLGLRLIYFSYDVKMKEKGDIPEGYSVSREKKERFSLILESASTNQTSMYLCASSPGGALPGELFFGEGSRLTVL.

The chain has TRBV10-3 and TRBJ1-5, with D uncertain. Germline V CDR1 and CDR2: ENHRY, SYGVKD. The CDR3 is made up of 12 amino acids. Trimming removed 6 bases at V and 3 bases at J, with 6 bases between. CDR3 nucleotide sequence: TGTGCCATCAGCGAAAACAATCAGCCCCAGCATTTT. This sequence encodes CAISENNQPQHF.

This clone was counted only a few times. This chain links TRBV28 with TRBJ1-5, with 7 bases matching TRBD1. The V segment lost 3 bases and the J segment 4 bases; nucleotides outside the gene matches: 3. Germline-derived CDR1 and CDR2 are MDHEN and SYDVKM. This CDR3 has 14 residues. The CDR3 sequence: CASSLPGGNQPQHF. The CDR3 nucleotides are TGTGCCAGCAGTTTGCCAGGGGGGAATCAGCCCCAGCATTTT. The full variable domain, completed using reference TRBV28 and TRBJ1-5, is DVKVTQSSRYLVKRTGEKVFLECVQDMDHENMFWYRQDPGLGLRLIYFSYDVKMKEKGDIPEGYSVSREKKERFSLILESASTNQTSMYLCASSLPGGNQPQHFGDGTRLSIL.

The J gene is TRBJ2-5, the V gene TRBV5-4, with 7 positions matching TRBD1. The CDR3 spans 14 residues. Trimming took 5 bases from V and 1 from J; bases not matched to a gene: 5. Germline V lookup: CDR1 SGHNT, CDR2 YYREEE (reference sequence). CDR3 in amino acids: CASRPDRTQETQYF. CDR3 sequence (DNA): TGTGCCAGCAGACCGGACAGGACCCAAGAGACCCAGTACTTC.

The chain's CDR3 is CAIQETEHEKLFF. The CDR3 DNA reads as TGTGCCATCCAGGAAACGGAACATGAAAAACTGTTTTTT. J is TRBJ1-4 and V is TRBV10-3; no firm D call. The CDR3 is made up of 13 amino acids. Germline V gene lookup returns CDR1 ENHRY and CDR2 SYGVKD. V lost 8 bases to trimming and J lost 6 bases, with 13 bases between them.

CDR3 bases: TGCAGTGCTGGGGCTGATACGCAGTATTTT. As protein: CSAGADTQYF. The chain carries TRBV20-1 and TRBJ2-3, with a possible D match to TRBD1 (5 bases). The CDR3 consists of 10 residues. Trimming cost V 5 bases and J 6 bases, with 6 bases left between them. The germline V gene encodes CDR1 DFQATT and CDR2 SNEGSKA (reference sequence).

J is TRBJ2-1 and V is TRBV27; 8 positions match TRBD2. Germline assignment: CDR1 MNHEY and CDR2 SMNVEV (reference sequence). The trim removed 5 bases at V and 4 bases at J, leaving 10 bases unmatched. This CDR3 is 16 amino acids long. CDR3 region: CASSGALSGRYNEQFF. The DNA of the CDR3 is TGTGCCAGCAGTGGCGCTTTGAGCGGGAGATACAATGAGCAGTTCTTC.

This chain links TRBV7-6 with TRBJ2-3; 13 bases align to TRBD2. CDR1 and CDR2 from the germline V gene are SGHVS and FNYEAQ. The CDR3 has 17 residues. V trimming: 5 bases; J trimming: 2 bases; junction bases outside the gene matches: 7. The CDR3 DNA is TGTGCCAGCAGCGGGGGGGGGACTAGCGGGACCACAGATACGCAGTATTTT. Protein sequence: CASSGGGTSGTTDTQYF.

This clone was seen more than once but under ten times. The sample contains more than one DNA sequence encoding this CDR3. This sequence joins TRBV2 and TRBJ2-5; D gene uncertain. Germline CDR1 reads SNHLY; CDR2 reads FYNNEI. V lost 8 bases to trimming and J lost 2 bases, with 6 bases between them. This CDR3 is built from 11 residues. The CDR3 sequence: CASSRQETQYF. The CDR3, as DNA: TGTGCCAGCTCGCGGCAAGAGACCCAGTACTTC.

This rearrangement joins TRBV18 to TRBJ2-1; D is possibly TRBD1 (6 bases). Germline V gives CDR1 KGHSH, CDR2 LQKENI. Trimming took 5 bases from V and 8 from J, leaving 16 bases between them. There are 14 residues in the CDR3. CDR3 coding DNA: TGTGCCAGCTCAACCAGGGGTTCGAACGATGAGCAGTTCTTC. This encodes CASSTRGSNDEQFF.

The CDR3 DNA reads as TGTGCCAGCAGTGACTCGGGCGACCCAGCCTACAATGAGCAGTTCTTC. As protein: CASSDSGDPAYNEQFF. V and J are TRBV6-4 and TRBJ2-1; D ambiguous. Trimming stripped 0 bases from V and 2 bases from J, with 11 bases between. Germline V gene data show CDR1 as MRHNA and CDR2 as SNTAGT. CDR3 length equals 16 residues.

This chain joins TRBV6-5 and TRBJ1-5; tentatively, D is TRBD1 (5 bases). This CDR3 contains 13 residues. V lost 4 bases and J lost 6, with 10 bases in between. Germline CDR1 is MNHEY and CDR2 is SVGAGI. The CDR3: CASSWGPGQPQHF. CDR3 bases: TGTGCCAGCAGTTGGGGCCCTGGTCAGCCCCAGCATTTT.

V is TRBV6-5 and J is TRBJ2-5; TRBD2 agrees at 11 bases. V lost 11 bases and J lost 4; bases outside the gene matches: 6. The CDR3 has 13 residues. Looked up from germline, CDR1 is MNHEY and CDR2 is SVGAGI. This CDR3 is CAVTSGSGETQYF. CDR3 nucleotide sequence: TGTGCCGTTACTAGCGGGAGCGGAGAGACCCAGTACTTC.

The chain has TRBV27 and TRBJ2-7; 13 nucleotides match TRBD2. This CDR3 is 18 amino acids long. J lost 2 bases, V lost 6 bases, and 13 bases had no gene match. The germline V gene has CDR1 MNHEY and CDR2 SMNVEV (reference sequence). The CDR3 loop reads CASSRWKGGTSGTYEQYF. DNA of the CDR3: TGTGCCAGCAGCCGATGGAAGGGCGGGACTAGCGGGACCTACGAGCAGTACTTC.

The chain combines TRBV2 with TRBJ2-1, with 9 bases lining up with TRBD2. Germline lookup yields CDR1 SNHLY and CDR2 FYNNEI. The CDR3 extends over 17 amino acids. The junction had 10 bases not matched to a gene; V was cut back by 6 bases and J by 1 base. The CDR3 is CASSQMGLAGSYNEQFF. CDR3 bases: TGTGCCAGCAGCCAAATGGGGCTAGCGGGGTCCTACAATGAGCAGTTCTTC.

The chain couples TRBV28 to TRBJ2-1; tentatively, D is TRBD1 or TRBD2 (5 bases each). From germline, CDR1 is MDHEN and CDR2 SYDVKM. V was cut by 5 bases and J by 7 bases, with 18 bases left in between. The CDR3 covers 15 residues. CDR3 loop: CASSPSGTPPNEQFF. In DNA form, the CDR3 reads TGTGCCAGCAGTCCCTCGGGGACGCCTCCTAATGAGCAGTTCTTC.

This CDR3 is CASKTPLNTEAFF. CDR3 in DNA: TGTGCCAGCAAGACACCTTTGAACACTGAAGCTTTCTTT. The chain is built from TRBV28 and TRBJ1-1; no definite D call. The ends were cut back, 7 bases at V and 0 bases at J, with 9 bases in the middle. The germline V gene has CDR1 MDHEN and CDR2 SYDVKM. The CDR3 totals 13 residues.

The chain recombines TRBV5-1 with TRBJ1-2; D is unresolved. Germline-derived CDR1 and CDR2 are SGHRS and YFSETQ. The CDR3 is 13 residues long. Trimming stripped 5 bases from V and 2 bases from J, with 10 bases between. DNA of the CDR3: TGCGCCAGCAGGTCCGGAGGCAACTATGGCTACACCTTC. Translated, it gives CASRSGGNYGYTF.

The V and J genes are TRBV5-6 and TRBJ1-4; D is undetermined. The CDR3 sequence is 15 residues long. V was cut by 0 bases and J by 3 bases, with 9 bases left in between. The germline V gene has CDR1 SGHDT and CDR2 YYEEEE. DNA for the CDR3: TGTGCCAGCAGCTTGGAAGCGGTGGCTAATGAAAAACTGTTTTTT. Its protein is CASSLEAVANEKLFF.